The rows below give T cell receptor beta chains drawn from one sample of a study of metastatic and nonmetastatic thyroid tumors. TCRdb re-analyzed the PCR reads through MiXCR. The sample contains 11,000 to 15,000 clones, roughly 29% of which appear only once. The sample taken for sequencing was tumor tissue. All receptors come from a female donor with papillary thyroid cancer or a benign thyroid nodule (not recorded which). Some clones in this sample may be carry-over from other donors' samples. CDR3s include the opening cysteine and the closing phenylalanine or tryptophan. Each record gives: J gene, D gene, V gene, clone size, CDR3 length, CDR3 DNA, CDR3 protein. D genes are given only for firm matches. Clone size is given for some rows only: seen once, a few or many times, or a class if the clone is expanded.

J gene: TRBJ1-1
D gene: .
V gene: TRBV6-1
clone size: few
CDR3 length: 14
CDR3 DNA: TGTGCCAGCAGGGGCGGGTTGATGAACACTGAAGCTTTCTTT
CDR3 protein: CASRGGLMNTEAFF

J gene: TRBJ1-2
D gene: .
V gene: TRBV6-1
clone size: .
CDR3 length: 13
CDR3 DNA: TGTGCCAGCAGCCCCGTACAGGGAGATGGCTACACCTTC
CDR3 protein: CASSPVQGDGYTF

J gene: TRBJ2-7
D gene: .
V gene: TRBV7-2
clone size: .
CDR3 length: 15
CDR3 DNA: TGTGCCAGCAGCTCCAGTAACCCAGGGGACTACGAGCAGTACTTC
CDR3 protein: CASSSSNPGDYEQYF

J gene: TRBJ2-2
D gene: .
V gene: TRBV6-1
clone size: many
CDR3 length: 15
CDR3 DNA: TGTGCCAGCAGACTACGGACAGCGAACACCGGGGAGCTGTTTTTT
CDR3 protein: CASRLRTANTGELFF

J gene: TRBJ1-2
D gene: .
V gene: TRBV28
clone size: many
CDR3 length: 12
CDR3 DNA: TGTGCCAGCAGTATAAAAGGGGACGGCTACACCTTC
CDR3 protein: CASSIKGDGYTF

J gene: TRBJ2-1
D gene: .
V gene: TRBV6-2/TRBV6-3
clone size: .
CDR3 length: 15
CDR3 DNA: TGTGCCAGCTCCCCCATAGCGTTGGGGTACAATGAGCAGTTCTTC
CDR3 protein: CASSPIALGYNEQFF

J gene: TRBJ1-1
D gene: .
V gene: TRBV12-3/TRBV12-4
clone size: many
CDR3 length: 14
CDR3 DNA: TGTGCCAGCAGTTTCACGGGGGTCGGCACTGAAGCTTTCTTT
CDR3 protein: CASSFTGVGTEAFF

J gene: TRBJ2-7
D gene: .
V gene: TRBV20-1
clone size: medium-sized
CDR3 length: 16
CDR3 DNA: TGCAGTGCTAGAGAGGGCCCCACAGGGAATCCCTACGAGCAGTACTTC
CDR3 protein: CSAREGPTGNPYEQYF

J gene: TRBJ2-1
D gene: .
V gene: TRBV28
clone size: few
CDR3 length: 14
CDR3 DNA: TGTGCCAGCAGTTCTACTACCTACTACAATGAGCAGTTCTTC
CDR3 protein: CASSSTTYYNEQFF

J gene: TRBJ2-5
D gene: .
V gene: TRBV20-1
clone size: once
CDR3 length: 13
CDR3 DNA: TGCAGTGCTATTGGGGGTCTAAAAGAGACCCAGTACTTC
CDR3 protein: CSAIGGLKETQYF

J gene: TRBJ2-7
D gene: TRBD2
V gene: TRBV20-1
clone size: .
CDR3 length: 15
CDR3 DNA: TGCAGTGCCAGAAGGACTAGCGGGGCCTCCTACGAGCAGTACTTC
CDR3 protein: CSARRTSGASYEQYF

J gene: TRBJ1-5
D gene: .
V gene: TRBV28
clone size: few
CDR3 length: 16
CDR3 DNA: TGTGCCAGCAGCCCGCCTTGGGGACGGCTTAATCAGCCCCAGCATTTT
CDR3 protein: CASSPPWGRLNQPQHF

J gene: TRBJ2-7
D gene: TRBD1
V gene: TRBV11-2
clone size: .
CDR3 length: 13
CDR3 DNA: TGTGCCAGCAGCTGGGGACAGACCTACGAGCAGTACTTC
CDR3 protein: CASSWGQTYEQYF

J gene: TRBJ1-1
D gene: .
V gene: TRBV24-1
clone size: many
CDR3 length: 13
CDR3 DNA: TGTGCCACCAGGGGGGGGGTTTTCGCTGAAGCTTTCTTT
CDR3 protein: CATRGGVFAEAFF

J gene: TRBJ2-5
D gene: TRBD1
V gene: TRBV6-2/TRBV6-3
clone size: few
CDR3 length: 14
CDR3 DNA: TGTGCCAGCAGCCTGACAGGGCCCCAAGAGACCCAGTACTTC
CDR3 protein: CASSLTGPQETQYF

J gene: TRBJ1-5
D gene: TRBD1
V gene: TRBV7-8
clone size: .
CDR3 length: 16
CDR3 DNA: TGTGCCAGCAGCTTAGGACGGACAGGCCGGCATCAGCCCCAGCATTTT
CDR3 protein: CASSLGRTGRHQPQHF

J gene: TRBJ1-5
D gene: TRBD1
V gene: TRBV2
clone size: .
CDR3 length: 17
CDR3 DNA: TGTGCCAGCAGTGAATGGGGGGACAGGGCTACAAATCAGCCCCAGCATTTT
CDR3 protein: CASSEWGDRATNQPQHF

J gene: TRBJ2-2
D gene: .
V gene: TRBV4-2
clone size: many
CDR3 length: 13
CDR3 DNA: TGTGCCAGCAGCCCTGATAACACCGGGGAGCTGTTTTTT
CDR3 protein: CASSPDNTGELFF

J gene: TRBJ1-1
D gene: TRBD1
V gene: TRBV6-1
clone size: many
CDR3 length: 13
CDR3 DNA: TGTGCCAGCTTGGGACAGAAAAACACTGAAGCTTTCTTT
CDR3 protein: CASLGQKNTEAFF

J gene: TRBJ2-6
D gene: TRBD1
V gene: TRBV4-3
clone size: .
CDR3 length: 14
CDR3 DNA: TGCGCCAGCATCCAGGGGGCTGGGGCCAACGTCCTTACTTTC
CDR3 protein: CASIQGAGANVLTF

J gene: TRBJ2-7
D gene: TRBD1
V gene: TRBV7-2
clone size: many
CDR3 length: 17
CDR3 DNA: TGTGCCAGCAGCTGGTCCGGGACAGGGGTTGCGTCCTACGAGCAGTACTTC
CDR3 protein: CASSWSGTGVASYEQYF

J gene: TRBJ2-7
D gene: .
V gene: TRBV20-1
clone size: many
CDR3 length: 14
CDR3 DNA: TGCAGTGCTGCCGTAACCGGGACTCCTTACGAGCAGTACTTC
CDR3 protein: CSAAVTGTPYEQYF

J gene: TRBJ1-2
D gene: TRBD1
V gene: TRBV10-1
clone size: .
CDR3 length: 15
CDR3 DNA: TGCGCCAGCGTACAGACCACAGGGGACCACTATGGCTACACCTTC
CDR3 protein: CASVQTTGDHYGYTF

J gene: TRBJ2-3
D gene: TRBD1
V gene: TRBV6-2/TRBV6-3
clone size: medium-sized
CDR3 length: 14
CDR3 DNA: TGTGCCAGCAGTTACGGGACAGGGGCAGATACGCAGTATTTT
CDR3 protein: CASSYGTGADTQYF

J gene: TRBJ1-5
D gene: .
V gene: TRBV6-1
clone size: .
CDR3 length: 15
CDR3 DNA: TGTGCCAGCAGTGAAGGGGCGGATAGCAATCAGCCCCAGCATTTT
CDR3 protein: CASSEGADSNQPQHF

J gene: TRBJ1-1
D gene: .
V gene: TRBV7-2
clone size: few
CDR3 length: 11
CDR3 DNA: TGTGCCAGCAGCTCAAACACTGAAGCTTTCTTT
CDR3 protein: CASSSNTEAFF

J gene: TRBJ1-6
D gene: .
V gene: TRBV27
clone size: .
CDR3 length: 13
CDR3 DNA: TGTGCCAGCAGTTACCCTACTGGGTCACCCCTCCACTTT
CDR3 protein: CASSYPTGSPLHF

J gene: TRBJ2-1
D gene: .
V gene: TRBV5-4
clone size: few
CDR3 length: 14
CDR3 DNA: TGTGCCAGCAGCTTGTTGGACGGCTACAATGAGCAGTTCTTC
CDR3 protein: CASSLLDGYNEQFF

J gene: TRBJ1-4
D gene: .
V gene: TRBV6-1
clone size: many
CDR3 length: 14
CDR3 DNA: TGTGCCAGCAGTTTCCACGGTACTAATGAAAAACTGTTTTTT
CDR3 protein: CASSFHGTNEKLFF

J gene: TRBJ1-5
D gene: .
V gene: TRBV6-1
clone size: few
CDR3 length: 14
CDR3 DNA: TGTGCCAGCAGTGGGCTCGGTGTGAATCAGCCCCAGCATTTT
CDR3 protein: CASSGLGVNQPQHF

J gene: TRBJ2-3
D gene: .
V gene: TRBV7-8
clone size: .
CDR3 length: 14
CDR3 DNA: TGTGCCAGCAGCTTACAGGGGGGGGGAGATACGCAGTATTTT
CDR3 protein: CASSLQGGGDTQYF

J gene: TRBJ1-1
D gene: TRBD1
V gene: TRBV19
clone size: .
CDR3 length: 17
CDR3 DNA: TGTGCCAGTAGGGGACGGACAGGGGATAGGGAGAACACTGAAGCTTTCTTT
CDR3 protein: CASRGRTGDRENTEAFF

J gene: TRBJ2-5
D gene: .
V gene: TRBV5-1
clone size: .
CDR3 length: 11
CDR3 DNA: TGCGCCAGCAGCTTGAGGCAGACCCAGTACTTC
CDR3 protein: CASSLRQTQYF

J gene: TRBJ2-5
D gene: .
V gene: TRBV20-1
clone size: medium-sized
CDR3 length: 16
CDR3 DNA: TGCAGTGCTAGTTTTCGGCTAGGGGGGATTTGGCGGACCCAGTACTTC
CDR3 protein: CSASFRLGGIWRTQYF

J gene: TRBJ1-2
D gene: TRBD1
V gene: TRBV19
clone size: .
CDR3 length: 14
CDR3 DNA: TGTGCCAGTAGCGGGACAGGGGGGCCCTATGGCTACACCTTC
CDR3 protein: CASSGTGGPYGYTF

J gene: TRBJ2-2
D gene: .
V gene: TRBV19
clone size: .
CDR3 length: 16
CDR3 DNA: TGTGCCAGTAGTATCCCCCGGCTAGGGAACACCGGGGAGCTGTTTTTT
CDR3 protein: CASSIPRLGNTGELFF

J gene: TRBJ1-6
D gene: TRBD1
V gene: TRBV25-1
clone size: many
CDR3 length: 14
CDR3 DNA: TGTGCCAGCATGGGGGCAGGGGGTAATTCACCCCTCCACTTT
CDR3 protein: CASMGAGGNSPLHF

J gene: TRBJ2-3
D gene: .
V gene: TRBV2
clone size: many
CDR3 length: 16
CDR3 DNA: TGTGCCAGCAGTGAAGGGCGGTCCCCTAGCACAGATACGCAGTATTTT
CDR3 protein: CASSEGRSPSTDTQYF

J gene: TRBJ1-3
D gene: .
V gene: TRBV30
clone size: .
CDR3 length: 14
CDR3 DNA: TGTGCCTGGAGTGTAGGGAGCTCTGGAAACACCATATATTTT
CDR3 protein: CAWSVGSSGNTIYF

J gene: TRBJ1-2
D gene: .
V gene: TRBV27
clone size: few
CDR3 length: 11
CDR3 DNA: TGTGCCAGAGAGGGGGGCTATGGCTACACCTTC
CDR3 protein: CAREGGYGYTF

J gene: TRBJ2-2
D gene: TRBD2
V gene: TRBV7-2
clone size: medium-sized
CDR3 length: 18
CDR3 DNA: TGTGCCAGCAGCTTAGTGCCAGCGGGGGCCTCAGTGGGCGGGGAGCTGTTTTTT
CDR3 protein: CASSLVPAGASVGGELFF

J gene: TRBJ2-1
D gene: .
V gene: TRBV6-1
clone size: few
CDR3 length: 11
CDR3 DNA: TGTGCCAGCAGCGAACAGGGTATTAACTTCTTC
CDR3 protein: CASSEQGINFF

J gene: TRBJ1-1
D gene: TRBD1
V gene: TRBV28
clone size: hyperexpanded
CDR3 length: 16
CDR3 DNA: TGTGCCAGCAGTTTAGAGGGACAGGGGTGGGACACTGAAGCTTTCTTT
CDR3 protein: CASSLEGQGWDTEAFF

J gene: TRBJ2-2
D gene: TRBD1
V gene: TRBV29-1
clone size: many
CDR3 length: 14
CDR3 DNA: TGCAGCGTCCGGACAGGGACAAACACCGGGGAGCTGTTTTTT
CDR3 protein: CSVRTGTNTGELFF

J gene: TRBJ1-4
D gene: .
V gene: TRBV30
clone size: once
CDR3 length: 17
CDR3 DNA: TGTGCCTGGAGAGGACATCGGAGGGGGGGCTTTAGCGAAAAACTGTTTTTT
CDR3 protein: CAWRGHRRGGFSEKLFF

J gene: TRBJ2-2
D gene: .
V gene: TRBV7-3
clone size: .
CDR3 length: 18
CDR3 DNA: TGTGCCAGCAGCTCTGGGTGGGGGACCGGGGGAAACACCGGGGAGCTGTTTTTT
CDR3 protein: CASSSGWGTGGNTGELFF

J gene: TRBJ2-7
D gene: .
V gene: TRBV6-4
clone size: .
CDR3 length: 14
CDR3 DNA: TGTGCCAGCCGGATGGGTGTGTGGAATAACGAGCAGTACTTC
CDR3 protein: CASRMGVWNNEQYF

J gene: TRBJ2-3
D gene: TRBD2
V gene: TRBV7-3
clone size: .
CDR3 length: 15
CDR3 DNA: TGTGCCAGCAGCCCAAATGGCGGGAGGTGGGATACGCAGTATTTT
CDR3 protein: CASSPNGGRWDTQYF

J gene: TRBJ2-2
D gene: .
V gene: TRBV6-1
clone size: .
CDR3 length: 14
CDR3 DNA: TGTGCCAGCTTGGCCAGGGTATACACCGGGGAGCTGTTTTTT
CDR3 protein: CASLARVYTGELFF

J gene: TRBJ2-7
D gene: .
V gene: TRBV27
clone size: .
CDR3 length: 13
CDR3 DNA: TGTGCCAGCCGAGGAATCTCTAGTTACGAGCAGTACTTC
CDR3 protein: CASRGISSYEQYF

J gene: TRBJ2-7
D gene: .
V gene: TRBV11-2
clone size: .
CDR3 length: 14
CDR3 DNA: TGTGCCAGCAGCTTAGGGGGCTCAGCCTACGAGCAGTACTTC
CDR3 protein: CASSLGGSAYEQYF

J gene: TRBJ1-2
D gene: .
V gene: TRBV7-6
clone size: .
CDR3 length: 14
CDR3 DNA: TGTGCCAGCAGCTTAGCGAAGGGCGACTATGGCTACACCTTC
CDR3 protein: CASSLAKGDYGYTF

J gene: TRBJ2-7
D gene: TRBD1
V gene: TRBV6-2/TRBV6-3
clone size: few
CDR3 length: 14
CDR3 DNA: TGTGCCAGCAGATCGGACAGGAGGACTCTAGTTCAGTACTTC
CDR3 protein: CASRSDRRTLVQYF

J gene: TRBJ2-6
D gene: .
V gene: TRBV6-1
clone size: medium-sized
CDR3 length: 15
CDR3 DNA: TGTGCCAGCAGTGTCGGGGGCTCTGGGGCCAACGTCCTGACTTTC
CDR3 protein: CASSVGGSGANVLTF

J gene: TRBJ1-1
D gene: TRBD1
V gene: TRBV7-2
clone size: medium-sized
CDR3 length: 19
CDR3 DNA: TGTGCCAGCAGCTCTGGACCAGGGGGCGAGAGGATCATGAACACTGAAGCTTTCTTT
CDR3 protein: CASSSGPGGERIMNTEAFF

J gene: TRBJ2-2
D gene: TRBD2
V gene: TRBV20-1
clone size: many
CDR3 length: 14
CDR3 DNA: TGCAGTGCTAGACTAGCGGGGGACACCGGGGAGCTGTTTTTT
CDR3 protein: CSARLAGDTGELFF

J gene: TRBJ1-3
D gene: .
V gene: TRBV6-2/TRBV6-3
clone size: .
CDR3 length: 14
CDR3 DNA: TGTGCCAGCAGTTACTCAGACTCTGGAAACACCATATATTTT
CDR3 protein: CASSYSDSGNTIYF

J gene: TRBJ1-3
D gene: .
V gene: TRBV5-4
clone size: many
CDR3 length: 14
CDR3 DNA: TGTGCCAGCAGCTACACAGGGAAGGGTAACACCATATATTTT
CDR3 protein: CASSYTGKGNTIYF

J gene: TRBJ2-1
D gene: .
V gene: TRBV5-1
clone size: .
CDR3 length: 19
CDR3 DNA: TGCGCCAGCAGATTTATTACCGGGACGGTTCTACGTGGTGAGAATGAGCAGTTCTTC
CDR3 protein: CASRFITGTVLRGENEQFF